Each of the 12 T cell receptor beta chains below was sequenced from the same sample in a study of T cell responses to AZD1222 COVID-19 vaccine. Here immunoSEQ multiplex PCR was the method, and the copy in TCRdb shows in-frame clones only, minus some. This table holds 90,000 to 110,000 clones, roughly 82% found once. The sample here was peripheral blood, taken on day 0 of AZD1222 vaccination. The receptors originated from an adult in good health.

The V call is TRBV9, the J call TRBJ2-7; TRBD1 is a possible D gene (5 bases). Germline V gene data show CDR1 as SGDLS and CDR2 as YYNGEE. This CDR3 is 14 amino acids long. V lost 3 bases and J lost 0, with 10 bases in between. The CDR3 sequence: CASSATDSSYEQYF. For the CDR3, the DNA is TGTGCCAGCAGCGCCACCGACAGCTCCTACGAGCAGTACTTC.

This chain links TRBV18 with TRBJ1-1; TRBD1 matches 7 bases. The CDR3 is 17 residues long. The ends lost 3 bases at V and 0 bases at J; junction bases unmatched: 10. Germline V gives CDR1 KGHSH, CDR2 LQKENI. The CDR3: CASSPLDAGGMNTEAFF. CDR3 DNA sequence: TGTGCCAGCTCACCCCTGGATGCAGGGGGAATGAACACTGAAGCTTTCTTT.

This chain links TRBV7-3 with TRBJ2-3; maybe TRBD2 (5 bases). Per germline, CDR1 SGHTA and CDR2 FQGTGA. This CDR3 spans 17 amino acids. V lost 2 bases and J 0 bases, leaving 15 bases between the germline ends. The CDR3, as DNA: TGTGCCAGCAGCTTAGGTTCGTGGTGGGAGAGCACAGATACGCAGTATTTT. It is translated as CASSLGSWWESTDTQYF.

The chain uses TRBV3-1 (or the pseudogene TRBV3-2) and TRBJ1-2; D is unclear. There are 16 residues in the CDR3. V lost 0 bases and J lost 4, with 15 bases in between. Germline CDR1 LGHDT, CDR2 YNNKEL (reference sequence). The CDR3 protein is CASSQDLDGSGYGYTF. CDR3 DNA: TGTGCCAGCAGCCAAGATCTTGATGGGTCGGGCTATGGCTACACCTTC.

The chain employs TRBV6-1 and TRBJ1-5, with D tentatively TRBD1 (6 bases). The CDR3 has 15 amino acids. Deletions cut 0 bases from V and 6 bases from J, with 12 bases between. From germline, CDR1 is MNHNS and CDR2 SASEGT. The CDR3 bases are TGTGCCAGCAGTGAAGCCCAGGGGTGGGGTCAGCCCCAGCATTTT. This translates into CASSEAQGWGQPQHF.

CDR3 coding DNA: TGTGCCAGCAGCGTAGGGCTGGCGAGCTCCTACAATGAGCAGTTCTTC. Its protein is CASSVGLASSYNEQFF. This chain joins TRBV9 and TRBJ2-1; D not certain. This CDR3 has 16 amino acids. In germline, CDR1 is SGDLS, CDR2 YYNGEE. V dropped 0 bases and J dropped 0 bases, with 10 bases sitting between them.

The chain recombines TRBV9 with TRBJ1-2; no firm D call. The CDR3 length is 14 residues. Germline loops: CDR1 SGDLS, CDR2 YYNGEE. The germline V and J ends were trimmed by 4 bases and 2 bases, with 12 bases remaining between them. The CDR3 nucleotides read TGTGCCAGCAGCATCGGTGCTCCGAACTATGGCTACACCTTC. Its protein is CASSIGAPNYGYTF.

J is TRBJ1-5 and V is TRBV7-9; D gene ambiguous. Trimming cost V 3 bases and J 2 bases, with 5 bases left between them. CDR3 size: 13 residues. Germline V gives CDR1 SEHNR, CDR2 FQNEAQ (reference sequence). In DNA, the CDR3 is TGTGCCAGCAGCTTCCAGGGCAATCAGCCCCAGCATTTT. Protein: CASSFQGNQPQHF.

The chain links TRBV29-1 to TRBJ2-3; TRBD2 matches at 10 bases. The length of the CDR3 is 16 residues. After removal of 5 bases from V and 1 base from J, the junction contained 9 bases not matched to a gene. Germline V gene data show CDR1 as SQVTM and CDR2 as ANQGSEA. Written as DNA, the CDR3 is TGCAGCGTTCTTTGGTTAGCGGGGGGACGCACAGATACGCAGTATTTT. Protein: CSVLWLAGGRTDTQYF.

The V call is TRBV5-1, the J call TRBJ2-1; D is undetermined. Trimming removed 5 bases from V and 4 bases from J, with 13 bases in between. Germline V CDR1 and CDR2: SGHRS, YFSETQ. The CDR3 totals 14 residues. In DNA form, the CDR3 reads TGCGCCAGCAGAGAAGTATACCCTTACAATGAGCAGTTCTTC. Translated, it gives CASREVYPYNEQFF.

The rearrangement links TRBV2 to TRBJ2-5; 8 bases are a match to TRBD2. CDR3 length: 15 residues. V trimming: 3 bases; J trimming: 4 bases; junction bases outside the gene matches: 7. Per germline, CDR1 SNHLY and CDR2 FYNNEI. In DNA, the CDR3 is TGTGCCAGCAGTGAGCGACGGGGGGGCTCAGAGACCCAGTACTTC. It is translated as CASSERRGGSETQYF.

The genes are TRBV6-6 and TRBJ1-1, with D maybe TRBD1 (5 bases). V lost 5 bases to trimming and J lost 0 bases, with 19 bases between them. The CDR3 is made up of 17 amino acids. The germline gives CDR1 MNHNY, CDR2 SVGAGI (reference sequence). CDR3: CASSPHRNGPLNTEAFF. CDR3 DNA sequence: TGTGCCAGCAGTCCCCACAGGAACGGCCCTCTGAACACTGAAGCTTTCTTT.